This T cell receptor (beta chain) is from a study of blood T cells in healthy people across ages. The authors ran a second PCR of about 7 to 11 cycles using a sample-barcoded 5' primer and a J-beta primer mix. TCRdb called the 5' RACE reads again in MiXCR, with one record for every CDR3 protein. The sample has 500,000 to 700,000 distinct CDR3 sequences, roughly 31% seen once; the top ten hold 15% to 19%. The J segment lost 2 bases and the V segment lost 2 bases, leaving 6 bases of the junction unmatched. From germline, CDR1 is SGHTA and CDR2 FQGNSA. The CDR3 contains 16 residues. The sequenced sample was blood. The receptor was derived from a woman older than 75 in good health. V is TRBV7-2 and J is TRBJ2-1, with 7 bases matching TRBD2. CDR3 bases: TGTGCCAGCAGCTTAATCGGCGGGAGACCCTACAATGAGCAGTTCTTC. Its protein product is CASSLIGGRPYNEQFF.